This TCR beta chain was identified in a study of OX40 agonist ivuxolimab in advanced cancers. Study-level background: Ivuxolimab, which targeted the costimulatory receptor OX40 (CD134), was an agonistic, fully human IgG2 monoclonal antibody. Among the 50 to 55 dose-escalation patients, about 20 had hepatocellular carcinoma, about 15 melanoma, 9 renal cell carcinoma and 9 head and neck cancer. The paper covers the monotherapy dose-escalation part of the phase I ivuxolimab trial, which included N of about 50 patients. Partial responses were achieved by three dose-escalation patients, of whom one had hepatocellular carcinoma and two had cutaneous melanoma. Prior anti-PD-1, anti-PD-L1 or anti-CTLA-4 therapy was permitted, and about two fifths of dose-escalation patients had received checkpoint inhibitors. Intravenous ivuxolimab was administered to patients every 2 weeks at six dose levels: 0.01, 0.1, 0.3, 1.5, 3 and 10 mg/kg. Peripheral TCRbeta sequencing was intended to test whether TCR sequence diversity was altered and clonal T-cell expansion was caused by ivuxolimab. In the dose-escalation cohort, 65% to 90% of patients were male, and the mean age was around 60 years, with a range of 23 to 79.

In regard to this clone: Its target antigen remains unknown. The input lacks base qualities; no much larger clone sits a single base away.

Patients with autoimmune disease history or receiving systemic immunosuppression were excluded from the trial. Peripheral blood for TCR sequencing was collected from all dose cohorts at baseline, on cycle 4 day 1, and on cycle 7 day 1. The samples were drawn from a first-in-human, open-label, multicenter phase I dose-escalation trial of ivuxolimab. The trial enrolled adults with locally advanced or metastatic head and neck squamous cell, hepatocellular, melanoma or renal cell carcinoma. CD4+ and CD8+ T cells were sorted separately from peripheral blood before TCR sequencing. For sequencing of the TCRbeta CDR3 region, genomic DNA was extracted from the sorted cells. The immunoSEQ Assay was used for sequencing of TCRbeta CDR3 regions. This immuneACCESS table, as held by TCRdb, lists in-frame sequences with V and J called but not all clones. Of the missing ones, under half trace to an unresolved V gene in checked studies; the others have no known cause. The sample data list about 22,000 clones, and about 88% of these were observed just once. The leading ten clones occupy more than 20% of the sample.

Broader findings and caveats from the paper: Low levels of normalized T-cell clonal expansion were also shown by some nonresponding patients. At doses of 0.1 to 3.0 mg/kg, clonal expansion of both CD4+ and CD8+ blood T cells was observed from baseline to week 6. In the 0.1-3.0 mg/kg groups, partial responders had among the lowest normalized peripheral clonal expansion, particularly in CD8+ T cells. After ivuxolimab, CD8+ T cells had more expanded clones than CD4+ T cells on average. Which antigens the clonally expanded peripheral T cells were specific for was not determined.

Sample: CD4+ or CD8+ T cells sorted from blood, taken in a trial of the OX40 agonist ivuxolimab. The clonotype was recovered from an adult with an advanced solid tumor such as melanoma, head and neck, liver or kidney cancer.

The nucleotide sequence is TGTGCCAGCAGCGCTGTAGCGGGGGTAGGCGACGAGCAGTACTTC. This translates into CASSAVAGVGDEQYF. In this chain, TRBV7-6 is recombined with TRBJ2-7, and 9 junctional nucleotides match TRBD2. The germline V gene yields SGHVS for CDR1 and FNYEAQ for CDR2. V lost 5 bases and J lost 5 bases, and the count of bases not matched to a germline gene is 10. The CDR3 starts with the cysteine, ends with the phenylalanine, and has 15 residues. Only the CDR3 DNA stays, 45 bases, in frame from base 1.